This T cell receptor beta chain is drawn from a study of CD8 T cells in ankylosing spondylitis. This CDR3 comprises 11 residues. Trimming left V 3 bases short and J 7 bases short, with 6 bases between. The germline V gene has CDR1 GTSNPN and CDR2 SVGIG (reference sequence). With regard to this clonotype: What it recognizes is unknown.

Study-level results: There were earlier reports of some motif variants in reactive arthritis synovial fluid and blood.

Scientists made TCR beta libraries using quantitative 5'-RACE with molecular barcodes. In TCRdb, the 5' RACE reads were re-called with MiXCR into one record per CDR3 protein. The sample carries about 200,000 distinct CDR3 sequences, roughly 13% recorded once. The sample taken for sequencing was blood, either unsorted or a sorted T cell fraction (not recorded which). The chain has TRBV30 and TRBJ2-2; D is undetermined. The clonotype was recovered from a male donor with ankylosing spondylitis or in good health (not recorded which). CDR3 residues: CAWRPGGELFF. The DNA of the CDR3 is TGTGCCTGGAGACCCGGCGGGGAGCTGTTTTTT.